This entry describes one T cell receptor (beta chain). Authors' processing steps: The assay estimated nucleated cells by amplifying reference gene primers. The assay was immunoSEQ multiplex PCR, and TCRdb's table has in-frame clones only and misses some. Clone size and V and J calls were adopted from that table, with D and trimming inferred from the DNA. Among 190,000 or so clones, 85% to 90% were seen once, and the ten largest hold roughly 0.85%. These data belong to a study of blood T cell repertoires in COVID-19. Background on the study: Sources were T cells, B-cell-depleted T cells, or PBMCs; the material itself was cDNA or gDNA.

The J segment lost 4 bases and the V segment lost 4 bases, leaving 6 bases of the junction unmatched. The CDR3 has 16 amino acids. Looked up from germline, CDR1 is KGHDR and CDR2 is SFDVKD. The chain uses TRBV24-1 and TRBJ1-4, with TRBD1 matching 9 bases. The receptor was derived from a woman younger than 35 who had recovered from COVID-19. Sequencing was carried out using peripheral blood. CDR3 nucleotide sequence: TGTGCCACCAGTGACCCGGGACAGGGATATAATGAAAAACTGTTTTTT. Translating it yields CATSDPGQGYNEKLFF.